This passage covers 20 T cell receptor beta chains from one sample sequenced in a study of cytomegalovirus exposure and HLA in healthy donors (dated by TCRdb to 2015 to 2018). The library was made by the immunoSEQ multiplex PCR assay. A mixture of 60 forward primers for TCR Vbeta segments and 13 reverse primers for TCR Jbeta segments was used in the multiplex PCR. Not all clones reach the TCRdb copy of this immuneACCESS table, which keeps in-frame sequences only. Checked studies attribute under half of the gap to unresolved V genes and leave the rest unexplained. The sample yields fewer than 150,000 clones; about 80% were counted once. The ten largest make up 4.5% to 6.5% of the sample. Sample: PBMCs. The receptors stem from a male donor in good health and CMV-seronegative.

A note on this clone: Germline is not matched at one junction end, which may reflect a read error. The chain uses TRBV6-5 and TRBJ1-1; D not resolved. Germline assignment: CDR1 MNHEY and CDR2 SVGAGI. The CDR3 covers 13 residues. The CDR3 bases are TGTGTCAGCAGTTACACCGGGTCTACTGAAGCTTTCTTT. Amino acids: CVSSYTGSTEAFF.

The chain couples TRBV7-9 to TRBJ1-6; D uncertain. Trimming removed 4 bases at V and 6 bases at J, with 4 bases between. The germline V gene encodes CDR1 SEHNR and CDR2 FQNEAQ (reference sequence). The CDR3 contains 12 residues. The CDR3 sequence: CASSSGNSPLHF. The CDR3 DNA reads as TGTGCCAGCAGCTCGGGTAATTCACCCCTCCACTTT.

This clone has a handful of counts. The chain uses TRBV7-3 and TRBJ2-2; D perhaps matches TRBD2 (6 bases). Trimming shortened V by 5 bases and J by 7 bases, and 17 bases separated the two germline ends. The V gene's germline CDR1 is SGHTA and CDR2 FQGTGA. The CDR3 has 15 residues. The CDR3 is CASSPGGRYIGELFF. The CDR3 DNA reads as TGTGCCAGCAGCCCCGGGGGACGGTACATCGGGGAGCTGTTTTTT.

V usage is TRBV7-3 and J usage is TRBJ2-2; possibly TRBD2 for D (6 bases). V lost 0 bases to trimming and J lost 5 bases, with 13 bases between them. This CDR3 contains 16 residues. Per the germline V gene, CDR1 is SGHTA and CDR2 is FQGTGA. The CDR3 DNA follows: TGTGCCAGCAGCTTAACGCGTTGGGGAGGTACCGGGGAGCTGTTTTTT. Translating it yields CASSLTRWGGTGELFF. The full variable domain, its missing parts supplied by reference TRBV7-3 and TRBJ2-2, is GAGVSQTPSNKVTEKGKYVELRCDPISGHTALYWYRQSLGQGPEFLIYFQGTGAADDSGLPNDRFFAVRPEGSVSTLKIQRTERGDSAVYLCASSLTRWGGTGELFFGEGSRLTVL.

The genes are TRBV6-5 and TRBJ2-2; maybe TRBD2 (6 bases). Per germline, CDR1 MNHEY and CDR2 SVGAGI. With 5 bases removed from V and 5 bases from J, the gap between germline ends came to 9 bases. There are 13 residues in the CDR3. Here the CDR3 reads CASSTGVTGELFF. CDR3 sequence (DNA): TGTGCCAGCAGTACGGGGGTGACCGGGGAGCTGTTTTTT.

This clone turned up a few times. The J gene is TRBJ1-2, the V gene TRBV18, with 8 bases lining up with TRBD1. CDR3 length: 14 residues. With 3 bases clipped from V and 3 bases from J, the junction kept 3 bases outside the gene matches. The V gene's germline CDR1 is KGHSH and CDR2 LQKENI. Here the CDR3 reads CASSPDRVDYGYTF. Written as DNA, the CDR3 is TGTGCCAGCTCACCGGACAGGGTTGACTATGGCTACACCTTC.

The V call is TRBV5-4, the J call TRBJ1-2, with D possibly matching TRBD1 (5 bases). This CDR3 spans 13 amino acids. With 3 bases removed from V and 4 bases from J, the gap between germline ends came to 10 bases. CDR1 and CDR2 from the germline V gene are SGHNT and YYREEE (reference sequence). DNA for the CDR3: TGTGCCAGCAGCTCTATTGGGGCCTATGGCTACACCTTC. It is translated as CASSSIGAYGYTF.

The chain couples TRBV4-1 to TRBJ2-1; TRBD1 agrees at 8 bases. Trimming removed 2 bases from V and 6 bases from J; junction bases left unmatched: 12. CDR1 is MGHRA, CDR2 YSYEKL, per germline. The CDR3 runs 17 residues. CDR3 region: CASSQPLRGRSTNEQFF. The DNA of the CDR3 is TGCGCCAGCAGCCAACCCCTCAGGGGGCGGTCCACCAATGAGCAGTTCTTC.

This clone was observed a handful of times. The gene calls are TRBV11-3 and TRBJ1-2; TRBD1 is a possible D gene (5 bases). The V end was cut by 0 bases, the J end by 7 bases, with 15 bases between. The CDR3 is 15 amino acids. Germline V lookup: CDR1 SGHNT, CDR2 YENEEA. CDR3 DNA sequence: TGTGCCAGCAGCTTAGATAGGAGGGGTTATGGTGGCTACACCTTC. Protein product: CASSLDRRGYGGYTF.

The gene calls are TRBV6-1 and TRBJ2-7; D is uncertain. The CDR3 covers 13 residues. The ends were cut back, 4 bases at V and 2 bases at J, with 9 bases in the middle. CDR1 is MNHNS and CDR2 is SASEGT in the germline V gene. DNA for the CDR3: TGTGCCAGCAGTGTAGAAGCTGCCTACGAGCAGTACTTC. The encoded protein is CASSVEAAYEQYF.

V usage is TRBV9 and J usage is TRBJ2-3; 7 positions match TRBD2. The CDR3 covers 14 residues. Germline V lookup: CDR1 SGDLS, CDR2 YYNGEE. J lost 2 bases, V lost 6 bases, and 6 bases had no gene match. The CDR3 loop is CASTQRGDTDTQYF. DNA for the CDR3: TGTGCCAGCACTCAACGGGGGGACACAGATACGCAGTATTTT.

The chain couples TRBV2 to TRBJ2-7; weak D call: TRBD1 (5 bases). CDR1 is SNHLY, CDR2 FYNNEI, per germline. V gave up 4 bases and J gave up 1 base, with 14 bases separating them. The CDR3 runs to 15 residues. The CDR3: CASSVSLRGSYEQYF. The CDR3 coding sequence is TGTGCCAGCAGTGTCTCTCTTAGGGGATCCTACGAGCAGTACTTC. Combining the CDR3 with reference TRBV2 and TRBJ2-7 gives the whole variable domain EPEVTQTPSHQVTQMGQEVILRCVPISNHLYFYWYRQILGQKVEFLVSFYNNEISEKSEIFDDQFSVERPDGSNFTLKIRSTKLEDSAMYFCASSVSLRGSYEQYFGPGTRLTVT.

The chain's CDR3 is CASSFHREGGRETQYF. In nucleotides, the CDR3 is TGTGCCAGCAGCTTTCACAGGGAAGGGGGTCGGGAGACCCAGTACTTC. The chain has TRBV7-9 and TRBJ2-5; a weak D match, TRBD1 (6 bases). CDR1 and CDR2 (germline): SEHNR, FQNEAQ (reference sequence). Trimming stripped 3 bases from V and 5 bases from J, with 19 bases between. This CDR3 comprises 16 residues.

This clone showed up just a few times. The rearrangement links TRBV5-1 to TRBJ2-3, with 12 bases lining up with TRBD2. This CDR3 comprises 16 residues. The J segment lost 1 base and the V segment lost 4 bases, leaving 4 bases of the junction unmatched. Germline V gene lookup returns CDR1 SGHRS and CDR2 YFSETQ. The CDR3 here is CASSLWTSGGTDTQYF. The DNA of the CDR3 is TGCGCCAGCAGCCTTTGGACTAGCGGGGGCACAGATACGCAGTATTTT.

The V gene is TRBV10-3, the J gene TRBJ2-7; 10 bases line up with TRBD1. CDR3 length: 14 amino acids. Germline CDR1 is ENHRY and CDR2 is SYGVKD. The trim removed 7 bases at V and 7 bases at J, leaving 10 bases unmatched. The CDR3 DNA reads TGTGCCATCAAAGGGACAGGGGTTGGAGGGGAGCAGTACTTC. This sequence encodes CAIKGTGVGGEQYF.

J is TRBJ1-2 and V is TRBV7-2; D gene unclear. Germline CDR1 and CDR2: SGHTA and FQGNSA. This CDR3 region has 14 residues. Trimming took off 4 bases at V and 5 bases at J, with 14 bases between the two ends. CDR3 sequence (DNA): TGTGCCAGCAGCTCACCAGGTCTCCCTTATGGCTACACCTTC. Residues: CASSSPGLPYGYTF.

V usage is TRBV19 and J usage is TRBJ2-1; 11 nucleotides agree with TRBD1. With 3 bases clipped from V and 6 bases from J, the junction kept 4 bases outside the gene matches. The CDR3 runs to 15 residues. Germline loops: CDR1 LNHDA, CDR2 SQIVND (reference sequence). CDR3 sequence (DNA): TGTGCCAGTAGTATGGGGACAGGGGGGGGCAATGAGCAGTTCTTC. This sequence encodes CASSMGTGGGNEQFF.

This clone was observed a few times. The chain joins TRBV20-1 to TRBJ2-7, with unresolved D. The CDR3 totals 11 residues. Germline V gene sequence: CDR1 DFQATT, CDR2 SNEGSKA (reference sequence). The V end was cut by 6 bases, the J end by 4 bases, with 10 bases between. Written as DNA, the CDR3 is TGCAGTGCCCTATTACGGTACGAGCAGTACTTC. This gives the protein CSALLRYEQYF.

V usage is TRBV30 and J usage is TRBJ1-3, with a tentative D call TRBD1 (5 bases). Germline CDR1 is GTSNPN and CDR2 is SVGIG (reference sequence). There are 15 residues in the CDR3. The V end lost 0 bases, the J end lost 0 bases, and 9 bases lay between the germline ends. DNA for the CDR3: TGTGCCTGGAGTGTGGGGCGGGGCTCTGGAAACACCATATATTTT. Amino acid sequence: CAWSVGRGSGNTIYF.

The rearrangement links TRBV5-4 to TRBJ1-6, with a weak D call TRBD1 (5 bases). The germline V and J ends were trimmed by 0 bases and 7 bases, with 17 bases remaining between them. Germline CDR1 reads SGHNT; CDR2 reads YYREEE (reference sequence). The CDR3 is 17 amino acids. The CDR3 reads CASSLESVGGYNSPLHF. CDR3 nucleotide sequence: TGTGCCAGCAGCTTGGAATCGGTTGGGGGGTACAATTCACCCCTCCACTTT.